The 14 T cell receptor beta chains below come from one sample, sequenced in a study of blood T cells in healthy people across ages. Sample-barcoded 5' priming and a J-beta primer mix drove a second PCR of about 6 to 12 cycles. From the 5' RACE reads, TCRdb called clonotypes with MiXCR, one entry per CDR3 protein. The table lists 1.5 million or so distinct CDR3 sequences, roughly 43% of them singletons. The sequenced sample was blood. The receptors were gathered from a woman aged 18-29 years in good health.

CDR3 DNA: TGTGCCAGCAGTATCTCCGGGACAGGATCCCTCGAGCAGTACTTC. Translating it yields CASSISGTGSLEQYF. The chain has TRBV27 and TRBJ2-7; 8 positions match TRBD1. V lost 5 bases, J lost 6 bases, and 12 bases stayed unmatched. This CDR3 is 15 amino acids long. Germline V gene data show CDR1 as MNHEY and CDR2 as SMNVEV (reference sequence).

V is TRBV7-2 and J is TRBJ2-7; D perhaps matches TRBD1 (5 bases). CDR3 length: 15 amino acids. Trimming removed 10 bases from V and 7 bases from J, with 26 bases in between. Germline V lookup: CDR1 SGHTA, CDR2 FQGNSA. The CDR3 coding sequence is TGTGCCACAAATCGGTTCTCCCTGGCGGACAATGAGCAGTACTTC. Translation gives CATNRFSLADNEQYF.

The rearrangement joins TRBV20-1 to TRBJ2-5; D remains ambiguous. The CDR3 is 12 amino acids. The V end was cut by 6 bases, the J end by 2 bases, with 10 bases between. Germline-derived CDR1 and CDR2 are DFQATT and SNEGSKA (reference sequence). CDR3 sequence: CSAGLLQETQYF. The CDR3 region has the DNA TGCAGTGCAGGGCTCTTACAAGAGACCCAGTACTTC.

The chain links TRBV27 to TRBJ2-1; a weak D match, TRBD2 (5 bases). The CDR3 extends over 13 amino acids. Between the trimmed V and J ends, which lost 5 bases and 5 bases, there was a span of 10 bases. Germline assignment: CDR1 MNHEY and CDR2 SMNVEV (reference sequence). CDR3 coding DNA: TGTGCCAGCAGTCTCTACGGGAACAATGAGCAGTTCTTC. Amino acids: CASSLYGNNEQFF.

The CDR3 spells CASSLSQRGNYNEQFF. The CDR3 nucleotides are TGTGCCAGCAGTTTATCCCAGCGGGGGAACTACAATGAGCAGTTCTTC. This chain uses TRBV27 with TRBJ2-1, with 8 bases identical to TRBD2. In germline, CDR1 is MNHEY, CDR2 SMNVEV (reference sequence). There are 16 residues in the CDR3. Germline trimming cut 0 bases from V and 3 bases from J; bases unmatched to any gene: 4.

The chain links TRBV7-8 to TRBJ2-2; unclear D gene. Trimming took off 6 bases at V and 0 bases at J, with 14 bases between the two ends. Germline CDR1 reads SGHVS; CDR2 reads FQNEAQ. The CDR3 contains 16 residues. The CDR3 region has the DNA TGTGCCAGCAGTTCTAGTGGCAACCCGAACACCGGGGAGCTGTTTTTT. Amino acid sequence: CASSSSGNPNTGELFF.

The CDR3 loop reads CASNDSEEQYF. In DNA form, the CDR3 reads TGTGCCAGCAACGACAGTGAAGAGCAGTACTTC. The gene calls are TRBV25-1 and TRBJ2-5, with TRBD1 as a possible D gene (5 bases). With 7 bases removed from V and 11 bases from J, the gap between germline ends came to 14 bases. This CDR3 region has 11 residues. Germline V gene lookup returns CDR1 MGHDK and CDR2 SYGVNS.

About this clonotype: A much larger clone sits a single nucleotide away, making a read error possible. This rearrangement joins TRBV6-2 or TRBV6-3 to TRBJ2-3; 7 bases are a match to TRBD2. Trimming cost V 7 bases and J 5 bases; bases outside gene matches: 15. CDR1 MNHEY and CDR2 SVGEGT come from the germline V gene. This CDR3 region has 16 residues. CDR3 bases: TGTGCCAGCAAAGAGTGGGGGGGACGGAATCAAGATACGCAGTATTTT. It is translated as CASKEWGGRNQDTQYF.

The chain carries TRBV6-2 or TRBV6-3 and TRBJ2-5; 10 bases fit TRBD2. After removal of 4 bases from V and 4 bases from J, the junction contained 12 bases not matched to a gene. This CDR3 has 17 amino acids. Germline CDR1 MNHEY, CDR2 SVGEGT. CDR3 sequence: CASSFGLAVQVSETQYF. DNA of the CDR3: TGTGCCAGCAGTTTTGGACTAGCGGTCCAAGTGTCAGAGACCCAGTACTTC.

The chain joins TRBV20-1 to TRBJ2-3; D is unclear. In germline, CDR1 is DFQATT, CDR2 SNEGSKA (reference sequence). CDR3 length equals 14 residues. Trimming took off 0 bases at V and 6 bases at J, with 13 bases between the two ends. CDR3 protein: CSARDSRTADTQYF. CDR3 DNA sequence: TGCAGTGCTAGAGATTCCCGAACAGCCGATACGCAGTATTTT.

This clonotype has just a few counts. DNA of the CDR3: TGTGCCAGCAGCGCCATCGGACTGGACCCCAGCCACGAGCAGTACTTC. Encoded protein: CASSAIGLDPSHEQYF. The chain has TRBV5-5 and TRBJ2-7; TRBD2 is a possible D gene (5 bases). With 4 bases removed from V and 5 bases from J, the gap between germline ends came to 22 bases. The CDR3 consists of 16 residues. CDR1 is SGHKS, CDR2 YYEKEE, per germline (reference sequence).

The J gene is TRBJ1-6, the V gene TRBV5-5; 7 positions match TRBD1. Germline lookup yields CDR1 SGHKS and CDR2 YYEKEE (reference sequence). The CDR3 totals 15 residues. Germline trimming cut 2 bases from V and 9 bases from J; bases unmatched to any gene: 8. CDR3 amino acids: CASSLQDRSVSPLHF. DNA of the CDR3: TGTGCCAGCAGCTTACAGGACAGGTCCGTTTCACCCCTCCACTTT. The variable domain in full, with the rest retrieved from reference TRBV5-5 and TRBJ1-6, is DAGVTQSPTHLIKTRGQQVTLRCSPISGHKSVSWYQQVLGQGPQFIFQYYEKEERGRGNFPDRFSARQFPNYSSELNVNALLLGDSALYLCASSLQDRSVSPLHFGNGTRLTVT.

V gene TRBV30 combines with J gene TRBJ2-1; D is undetermined. This CDR3 has 13 amino acids. Trimming left V 0 bases short and J 4 bases short, with 7 bases between. The germline CDR1 and CDR2 sequences are GTSNPN and SVGIG (reference sequence). Here the CDR3 reads CAWSVHGYNEQFF. Here the CDR3 DNA reads TGTGCCTGGAGTGTACACGGGTACAATGAGCAGTTCTTC. The variable domain in full, with the rest retrieved from reference TRBV30 and TRBJ2-1, is SQTIHQWPATLVQPVGSPLSLECTVEGTSNPNLYWYRQAAGRGLQLLFYSVGIGQISSEVPQNLSASRPQDRQFILSSKKLLLSDSGFYLCAWSVHGYNEQFFGPGTRLTVL.

The chain carries TRBV20-1 and TRBJ2-7; 10 nucleotides agree with TRBD2. Near its end, the DNA agrees better with TRBJ2-5, so the J call may be wrong. Germline V gene sequence: CDR1 DFQATT, CDR2 SNEGSKA (reference sequence). The CDR3 sequence is 15 residues long. CDR3 amino acids: CSARVFSGGIETQYF. Written as DNA, the CDR3 is TGCAGTGCTAGAGTTTTTAGCGGGGGGATCGAGACCCAGTACTTC.